At least ten counts were recorded for the clone carrying this TCR beta chain. CDR1 SGHAT and CDR2 FQNNGV come from the germline V gene. Trimming shortened V by 2 bases and J by 4 bases, and 12 bases separated the two germline ends. The CDR3 has 15 amino acids. The entry originates in a study of regulatory T cells in long-lasting Graves disease. Documented time point: newly diagnosed GD, antithyroid drugs for less than 3 months. The TCR library was prepared using RNA isolated from PBMCs. Graves' disease diagnosis used American Thyroid Association guidelines. To make TCR beta libraries, researchers used iRepertoire HTBI primers and Arm-PCR of CDR3 regions. TCRdb redid the calling of the multiplex PCR reads with MiXCR, one entry per CDR3 protein. The sample includes more than 300,000 distinct CDR3 sequences, 15% to 20% of them seen just once. The data also belong to a second study, concerning T cells in Graves' hyperthyroidism and ophthalmopathy. This second study says: Uncontrolled infection, other autoimmune disease, pregnancy or lactation disqualified patients from enrolment.

This chain connects TRBV11-2 to TRBJ2-1, with D perhaps assigned TRBD1 or TRBD2 (6 bases each). Sequenced here: peripheral blood mononuclear cells (PBMCs), sampled at new diagnosis, from a patient treated with antithyroid drugs. The TCR comes from a woman aged 18-29 years with Graves disease. This chain's CDR3 is CASSLFRGLYNEQFF. In DNA form, the CDR3 reads TGTGCCAGCAGCTTATTTCGGGGGCTGTACAATGAGCAGTTCTTC.